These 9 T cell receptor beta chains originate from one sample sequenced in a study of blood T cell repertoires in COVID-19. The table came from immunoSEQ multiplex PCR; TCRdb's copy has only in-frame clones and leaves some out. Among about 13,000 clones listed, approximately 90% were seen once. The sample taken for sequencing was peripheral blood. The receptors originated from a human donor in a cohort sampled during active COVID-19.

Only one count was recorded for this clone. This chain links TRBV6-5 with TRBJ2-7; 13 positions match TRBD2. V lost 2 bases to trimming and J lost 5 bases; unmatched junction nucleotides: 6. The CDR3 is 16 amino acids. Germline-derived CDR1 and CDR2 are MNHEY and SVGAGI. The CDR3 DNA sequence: TGTGCCAGCAGTTACCCCGGACTAGCGGGAGTCAACGAGCAGTACTTC. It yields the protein CASSYPGLAGVNEQYF.

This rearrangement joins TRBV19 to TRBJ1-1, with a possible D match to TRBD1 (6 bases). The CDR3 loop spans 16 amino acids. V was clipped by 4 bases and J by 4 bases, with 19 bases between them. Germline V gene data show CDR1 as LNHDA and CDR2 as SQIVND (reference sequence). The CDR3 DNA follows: TGTGCCAGTAGTAATCGGGGGGCGCTGCTCGGCACTGAAGCTTTCTTT. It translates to CASSNRGALLGTEAFF.

DNA for the CDR3: TGTGCCAGCAGGATACTATTAGATCTCCCTGGAAACACCATATATTTT. This sequence encodes CASRILLDLPGNTIYF. The chain links TRBV7-9 to TRBJ1-3; D remains unclear. The V end lost 6 bases, the J end lost 2 bases, and 17 bases lay between the germline ends. CDR1 and CDR2 from the germline V gene are SEHNR and FQNEAQ (reference sequence). This CDR3 has 16 residues.

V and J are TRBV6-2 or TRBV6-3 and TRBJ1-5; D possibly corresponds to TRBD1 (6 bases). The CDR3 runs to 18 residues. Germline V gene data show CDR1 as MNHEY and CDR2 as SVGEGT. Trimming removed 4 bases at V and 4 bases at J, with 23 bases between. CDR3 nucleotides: TGTGCCAGCAGTTCACATAGGACCGGGACAAGGTTGAATCAGCCCCAGCATTTT. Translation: CASSSHRTGTRLNQPQHF.

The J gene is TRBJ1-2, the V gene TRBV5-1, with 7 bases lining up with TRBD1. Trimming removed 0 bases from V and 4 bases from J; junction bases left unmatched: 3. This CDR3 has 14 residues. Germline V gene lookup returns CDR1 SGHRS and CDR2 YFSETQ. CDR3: CASSLARDSYGYTF. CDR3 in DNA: TGCGCCAGCAGCTTGGCCCGGGACAGCTATGGCTACACCTTC.

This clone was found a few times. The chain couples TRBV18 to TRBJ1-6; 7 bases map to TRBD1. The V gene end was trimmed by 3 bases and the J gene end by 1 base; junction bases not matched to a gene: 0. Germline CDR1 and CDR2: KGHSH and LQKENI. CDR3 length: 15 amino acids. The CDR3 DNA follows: TGTGCCAGCTCACCGGACAGGTCCTATAATTCACCCCTCCACTTT. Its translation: CASSPDRSYNSPLHF.

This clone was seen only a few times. The CDR3 DNA is TGTGCCAGTAGGGAGACAGTCTCCTACGAGCAGTACTTC. Its protein product is CASRETVSYEQYF. The genes are TRBV19 and TRBJ2-7, with a possible D match to TRBD1 (5 bases). Germline CDR1 reads LNHDA; CDR2 reads SQIVND (reference sequence). V was shortened by 6 bases and J by 0 bases, with 9 bases between the two germline ends. CDR3 length: 13 residues.

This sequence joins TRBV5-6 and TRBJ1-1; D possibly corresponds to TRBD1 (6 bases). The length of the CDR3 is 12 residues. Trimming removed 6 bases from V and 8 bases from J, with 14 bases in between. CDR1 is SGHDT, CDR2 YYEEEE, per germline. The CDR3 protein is CASNHPGTEAFF. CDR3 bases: TGTGCCAGCAACCACCCCGGGACAGAAGCTTTCTTT. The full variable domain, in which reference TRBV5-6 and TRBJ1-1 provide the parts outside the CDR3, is DAGVTQSPTHLIKTRGQQVTLRCSPKSGHDTVSWYQQALGQGPQFIFQYYEEEERQRGNFPDRFSGHQFPNYSSELNVNALLLGDSALYLCASNHPGTEAFFGQGTRLTVV.

CDR3 coding DNA: TGTGCCATAGGACAGATGAACACCGGGGAGCTGTTTTTT. The encoded protein is CAIGQMNTGELFF. The chain uses TRBV7-9 and TRBJ2-2, with D maybe TRBD1 (6 bases). Per the germline V gene, CDR1 is SEHNR and CDR2 is FQNEAQ (reference sequence). With 10 bases removed from V and 1 base from J, the gap between germline ends came to 10 bases. This CDR3 is 13 amino acids long.